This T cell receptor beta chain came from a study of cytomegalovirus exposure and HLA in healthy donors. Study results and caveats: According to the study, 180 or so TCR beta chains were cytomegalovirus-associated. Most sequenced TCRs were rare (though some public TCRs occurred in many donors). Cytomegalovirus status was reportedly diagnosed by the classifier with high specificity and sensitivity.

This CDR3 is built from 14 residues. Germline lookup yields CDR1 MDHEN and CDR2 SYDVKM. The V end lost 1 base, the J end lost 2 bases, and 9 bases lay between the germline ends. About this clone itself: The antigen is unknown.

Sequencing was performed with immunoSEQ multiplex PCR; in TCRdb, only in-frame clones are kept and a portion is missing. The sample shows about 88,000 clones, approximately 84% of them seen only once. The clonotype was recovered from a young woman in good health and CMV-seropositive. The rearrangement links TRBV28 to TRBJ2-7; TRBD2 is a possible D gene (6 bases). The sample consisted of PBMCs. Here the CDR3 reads CASSLFPGAYEQYF. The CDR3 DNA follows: TGTGCCAGCAGTTTATTTCCGGGGGCCTACGAGCAGTACTTC. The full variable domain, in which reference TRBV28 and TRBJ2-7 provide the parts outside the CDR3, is DVKVTQSSRYLVKRTGEKVFLECVQDMDHENMFWYRQDPGLGLRLIYFSYDVKMKEKGDIPEGYSVSREKKERFSLILESASTNQTSMYLCASSLFPGAYEQYFGPGTRLTVT.